Listed below are T cell receptor delta chains from one sample, sequenced in a study of Vδ1+ human thymocytes. TCRdb reanalysed the multiplex PCR reads via CATT. Of under 80,000 delta-chain clones listed, around 35% are singletons. Sequences were obtained from Vdelta1+ gamma-delta thymocytes from the thymus. The receptors here all came from a boy under two years old who had congenital heart surgery. The CDR3 runs from the conserved cysteine through the conserved F or W. D genes are given only for firm matches. Not all rows give a size; the values are once, few, many and, for expanded clones, a class.

NA | TRDJ1 | TRDD3 | TRDV1 | CALGELVFVSSRTGIRVGYTDKLIF | TGTGCTCTTGGGGAACTCGTTTTTGTCTCTTCCCGTACGGGGATACGCGTGGGATACACCGATAAACTCATCTTT
NA | TRDJ1 | TRDD3 | TRDV1 | CALGESTGRPLVGEDTDKLIF | TGTGCTCTTGGGGAATCAACAGGCCGGCCGTTGGTGGGGGAGGACACCGATAAACTCATCTTT
NA | TRDJ1 | TRDD3 | TRDV2 | CACDTWGINGEYTDELIF | TGTGCCTGTGACACCTGGGGGATAAACGGGGAGTACACCGATGAACTCATCTTT
medium-sized | TRDJ1 | NA | TRDV2 | CACPHTPDKLIF | TGTGCCTGTCCCCATACACCCGATAAACTCATCTTT
NA | TRDJ1 | NA | TRDV1 | CALGEREDNTDKLIF | TGTGCTCTTGGGGAACGAGAGGATAACACCGATAAACTCATCTTT
NA | TRDJ1 | TRDD3 | TRDV2 | CAYDTRTYWGIFDKLIF | TGTGCCTATGACACCCGGACGTACTGGGGGATATTTGATAAACTCATCTTT
few | TRDJ1 | NA | TRDV1 | CALGEPENIWGPDKLIF | TGTGCTCTTGGGGAACCCGAGAATATCTGGGGACCCGATAAACTCATCTTT
NA | TRDJ1 | TRDD3 | TRDV1 | CALGGRTGLGAFYTDKLIF | TGTGCTCTTGGGGGCCGTACGGGACTGGGGGCCTTTTACACCGATAAACTCATCTTT
NA | TRDJ1 | NA | TRDV1 | CALGDHTTSRPGGRSIGTADKLIF | TGTGCTCTTGGGGATCATACTACTTCCCGACCTGGCGGAAGATCGATCGGGACAGCCGATAAACTCATCTTT
NA | TRDJ1 | NA | TRDV1 | CAIGRGGHDKLIF | TGTGCTATTGGTAGGGGGGGTCACGATAAACTCATCTTT
few | TRDJ1 | NA | TRDV1 | CALGEFVAILHTDKLIF | TGTGCTCTTGGGGAATTTGTCGCCATCCTACATACCGATAAACTCATCTTT
NA | TRDJ1 | TRDD3 | TRDV1 | CALGAGERLGEKLIF | TGTGCTCTTGGTGCGGGCGAGAGGCTGGGGGAAAAACTCATCTTT
few | TRDJ1 | TRDD3 | TRDV1 | CALSHTGGSRYTDKLIF | TGTGCTCTCTCTCATACTGGGGGATCGCGGTACACCGATAAACTCATCTTT
NA | TRDJ1 | TRDD3 | TRDV1 | CALGKNFLRYWGTPYTDKLIF | TGTGCTCTTGGGAAAAACTTCCTAAGGTACTGGGGGACACCTTACACCGATAAACTCATCTTT
NA | TRDJ1 | TRDD3 | TRDV1 | CALGGLLGILVPYTDKLIF | TGTGCTCTTGGGGGGCTACTGGGGATCCTTGTCCCGTACACCGATAAACTCATCTTT
NA | TRDJ1 | TRDD3 | TRDV1 | CALGERYSPGGYRRGLYTDKLIF | TGTGCTCTTGGGGAACGTTATTCCCCTGGGGGATACAGAAGGGGGCTTTACACCGATAAACTCATCTTT
few | TRDJ1 | TRDD3 | TRDV2 | CACDTWGISPDKLIF | TGTGCCTGTGACACCTGGGGGATATCCCCCGATAAACTCATCTTT
NA | TRDJ1 | NA | TRDV1 | CALGPHFHYTDKLIF | TGTGCTCTTGGACCCCACTTCCATTACACCGATAAACTCATCTTT
NA | TRDJ1 | TRDD3 | TRDV1 | CALGDVSGDSRAPDKLIF | TGTGCTCTTGGGGATGTTTCGGGGGATTCTCGCGCCCCCGATAAACTCATCTTT
few | TRDJ1 | NA | TRDV1 | CALGEPCTGPHVPTNTDKLIF | TGTGCTCTTGGGGAACCCTGTACTGGGCCCCACGTTCCCACAAACACCGATAAACTCATCTTT